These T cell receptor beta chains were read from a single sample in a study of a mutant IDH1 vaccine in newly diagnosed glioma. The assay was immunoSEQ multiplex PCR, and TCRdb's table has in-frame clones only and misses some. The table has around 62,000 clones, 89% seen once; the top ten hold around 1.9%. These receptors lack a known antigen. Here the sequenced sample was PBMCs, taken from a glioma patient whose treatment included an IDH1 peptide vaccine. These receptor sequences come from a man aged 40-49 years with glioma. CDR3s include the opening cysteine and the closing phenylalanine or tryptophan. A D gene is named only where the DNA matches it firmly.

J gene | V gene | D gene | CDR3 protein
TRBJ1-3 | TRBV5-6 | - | CASSVTGGNTIYF
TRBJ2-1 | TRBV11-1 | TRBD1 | CASSSNYGTGLYNEQFF
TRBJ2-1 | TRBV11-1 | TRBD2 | CASSLAGTSGNEQFF
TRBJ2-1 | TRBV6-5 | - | CASSYGQGPYNEQFF
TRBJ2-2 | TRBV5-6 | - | CASSFVGVGNTGELFF
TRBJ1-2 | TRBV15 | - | CATSRERLNYGYTF
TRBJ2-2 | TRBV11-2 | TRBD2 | CASIRGANTGELFF
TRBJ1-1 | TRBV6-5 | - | CASSYNPGVAEAFF
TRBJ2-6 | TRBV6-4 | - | CASSPDSGANVLTF
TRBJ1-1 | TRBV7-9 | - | CASSLGGPMNTEAFF
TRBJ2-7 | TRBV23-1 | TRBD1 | CASSQWGQGAHEQYF
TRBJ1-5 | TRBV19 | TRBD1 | CASSIGDRRGNQPQHF
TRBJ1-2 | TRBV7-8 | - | CASSLGGTLYGYTF
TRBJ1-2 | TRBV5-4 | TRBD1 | CASSRPGQEGYGYTF
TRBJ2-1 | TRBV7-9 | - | CASSLAQGGYNEQFF
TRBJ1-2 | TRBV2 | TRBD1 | CASTQEGQGTYFNYGYTF
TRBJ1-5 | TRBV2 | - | CASSAGFDQPQHF
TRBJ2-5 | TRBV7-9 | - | CASSWGDPYQETQYF
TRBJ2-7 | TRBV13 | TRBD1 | CASSPGQSSLEQYF
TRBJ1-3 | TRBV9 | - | CASSPTPGRANTIYF
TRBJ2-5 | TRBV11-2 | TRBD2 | CASRDGTSGGSQETQYF
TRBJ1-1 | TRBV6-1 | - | CASSGGIYTEAFF
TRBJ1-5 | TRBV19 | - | CASSRQETSNQPQHF
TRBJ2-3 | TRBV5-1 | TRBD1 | CASSAQGVTSSTDTQYF
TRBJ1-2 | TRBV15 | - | CATSHAGSRGYTF
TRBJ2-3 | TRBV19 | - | CASSKQASTDTQYF